This record concerns one TCR beta chain sequence. The antigen remains undetermined. The study ran its PCR with 60 Vbeta and 13 Jbeta primers. Method: immunoSEQ multiplex PCR; TCRdb's copy keeps in-frame clones and lacks some. The table shows 120,000 or so clones, with roughly two thirds occurring only once. The sample is drawn from a study of cytomegalovirus exposure and HLA in healthy donors. Whole-study findings and limits: Later analysis revealed greater clonal expansion in HLA-associated TCR beta chains than in equally common others.

Germline loops: CDR1 SEHNR, CDR2 FQNEAQ (reference sequence). The CDR3 runs 15 residues. The V segment lost 3 bases and the J segment 4 bases; nucleotides outside the gene matches: 7. The genes are TRBV7-9 and TRBJ2-3; 7 bases fit TRBD2. The receptor's source is a man under 40 in good health and CMV-seropositive. Sequencing input: PBMCs. The CDR3 loop is CASSFWAGAADTQYF. The CDR3 DNA reads TGTGCCAGCAGCTTCTGGGCGGGAGCGGCAGATACGCAGTATTTT.